The 19 T cell receptor beta chains below were found in one sample sequenced in a study of T cell responses to AZD1222 COVID-19 vaccine. Clones were sequenced by immunoSEQ multiplex PCR, and TCRdb holds only the in-frame ones, with some missing. Counted here are 130,000 to 150,000 clones, about 91% occurring once; the ten biggest clones make up around 2.8%. The sequenced sample was peripheral blood, obtained on day 0 of AZD1222 vaccination. These receptors all come from an adult in good health.

CDR3 coding DNA: TGTGCCAGCAGCCTGGACAGTTCGACGAGAGAGACCCAGTACTTC. It encodes CASSLDSSTRETQYF. The rearrangement joins TRBV7-7 to TRBJ2-5, with a weak D call TRBD1 (6 bases). The CDR3 contains 15 residues. CDR1 is SSHAT, CDR2 FNYEAQ, per germline (reference sequence). Between the trimmed V and J ends, which lost 5 bases and 4 bases, there was a span of 17 bases. The entire variable domain, with the rest obtained from reference TRBV7-7 and TRBJ2-5, is as follows: GAGVSQSPRYKVTKRGQDVTLRCDPISSHATLYWYQQALGQGPEFLTYFNYEAQPDKSGLPSDRFSAERPEGSISTLTIQRTEQRDSAMYRCASSLDSSTRETQYFGPGTRLLVL.

The V gene is TRBV28, the J gene TRBJ1-3; 8 bases are shared with TRBD1. V gave up 3 bases and J gave up 4 bases; unmatched junction bases: 5. CDR1 is MDHEN and CDR2 is SYDVKM in the germline V gene. The CDR3 has 15 amino acids. CDR3 in DNA: TGTGCCAGCAGTTTCAGGGGGCGGTCCGGAAACACCATATATTTT. Translated: CASSFRGRSGNTIYF.

The chain employs TRBV9 and TRBJ1-1, with TRBD1 identical over 9 bases. V was clipped by 3 bases and J by 4 bases; unmatched bases: 1. The CDR3 consists of 13 residues. From germline, CDR1 is SGDLS and CDR2 YYNGEE. CDR3 loop: CASSGTGVTEAFF. DNA of the CDR3: TGTGCCAGCAGCGGGACAGGGGTCACTGAAGCTTTCTTT.

This clone is a singleton in its sample. The chain recombines TRBV4-2 with TRBJ2-7, with 7 bases fitting TRBD1. With 1 base clipped from V and 2 bases from J, the junction kept 8 bases outside the gene matches. Germline CDR1 is LGHNA and CDR2 is YNFKEQ. The CDR3 covers 16 residues. Written as DNA, the CDR3 is TGTGCCAGCAGCCAAGGTGTCGGGGACAGCCCCTACGAGCAGTACTTC. It translates to CASSQGVGDSPYEQYF.

The chain carries TRBV3-1 (or the pseudogene TRBV3-2) and TRBJ1-6; D remains unclear. The CDR3 is 12 amino acids. V was cut by 6 bases and J by 8 bases, with 8 bases left in between. Germline CDR1 is LGHDT and CDR2 is YNNKEL (reference sequence). The CDR3 nucleotides are TGTGCCAGCAGTTACCGGGATTCACCCCTCCACTTT. It yields the protein CASSYRDSPLHF.

The chain links TRBV10-2 to TRBJ1-1; D is ambiguous. Trimming took off 0 bases at V and 1 base at J, with 6 bases between the two ends. From germline, CDR1 is WSHSY and CDR2 SAAADI. The CDR3 covers 14 residues. The CDR3 sequence is CASSESRGNTEAFF. Written as DNA, the CDR3 is TGCGCCAGCAGTGAGTCGCGGGGGAACACTGAAGCTTTCTTT.

The chain recombines TRBV11-2 with TRBJ2-7; either TRBD1 or TRBD2 may fit D (5 bases each). V was trimmed by 2 bases and J by 3 bases, leaving 14 bases between them. Germline V gene sequence: CDR1 SGHAT, CDR2 FQNNGV. The CDR3 sequence is 15 residues long. CDR3 residues: CASSLMLGDLYEQYF. The CDR3 nucleotides read TGTGCCAGCAGCTTAATGTTGGGGGACCTCTACGAGCAGTACTTC.

This chain joins TRBV19 and TRBJ2-7; D unclear. CDR3 length: 13 residues. Germline CDR1 and CDR2: LNHDA and SQIVND (reference sequence). V was shortened by 1 base and J by 0 bases, with 4 bases between the two germline ends. CDR3 sequence reads: CASSIANSYEQYF. CDR3 in DNA: TGTGCCAGTAGTATAGCCAACTCCTACGAGCAGTACTTC.

The rearrangement uses TRBV28 and TRBJ2-3; 12 bases agree with TRBD1. After removal of 2 bases from V and 3 bases from J, the junction contained 9 bases not matched to a gene. This CDR3 is 18 amino acids long. CDR1 and CDR2 (germline): MDHEN, SYDVKM. The CDR3 spells CASSLHRTGQGATDTQYF. The DNA of the CDR3 is TGTGCCAGCAGTTTACATAGGACGGGACAGGGGGCGACAGATACGCAGTATTTT.

The gene calls are TRBV19 and TRBJ1-6; D is ambiguous. Trimming removed 0 bases at V and 10 bases at J, with 10 bases between. The CDR3 consists of 14 residues. The germline V gene has CDR1 LNHDA and CDR2 SQIVND (reference sequence). In DNA form, the CDR3 reads TGTGCCAGTAGTATAGAGGGCGTCCCCTCACCCCTCCACTTT. Amino acid sequence: CASSIEGVPSPLHF.

The chain uses TRBV7-6 and TRBJ2-2, with D uncertain. Germline assignment: CDR1 SGHVS and CDR2 FNYEAQ. Trimming left V 5 bases short and J 4 bases short, with 8 bases between. This CDR3 is built from 13 residues. CDR3 bases: TGTGCCAGCAGCCGAACAGCCACCGGGGAGCTGTTTTTT. Translated: CASSRTATGELFF.

This rearrangement joins TRBV4-1 to TRBJ1-5; D is ambiguous. The germline V gene encodes CDR1 MGHRA and CDR2 YSYEKL. This CDR3 has 14 amino acids. Trimming took 0 bases from V and 9 from J, leaving 12 bases between them. The CDR3 DNA reads as TGCGCCAGCAGCCAAGATCGATTTGCCTCGCCCCAGCATTTT. As protein: CASSQDRFASPQHF.

The genes are TRBV19 and TRBJ2-5; no definite D call. Trimming stripped 3 bases from V and 1 base from J, with 9 bases between. The CDR3 consists of 14 residues. Germline lookup yields CDR1 LNHDA and CDR2 SQIVND (reference sequence). This CDR3 is CASSIEASQETQYF. The DNA for the CDR3 is TGTGCCAGTAGTATTGAGGCATCCCAAGAGACCCAGTACTTC.

This clone was detected only once. This chain uses TRBV27 with TRBJ2-7; 9 bases map to TRBD1. CDR3 length: 13 amino acids. V was pared by 8 bases and J by 6 bases, with 8 bases of the junction left unmatched. Germline CDR1 reads MNHEY; CDR2 reads SMNVEV (reference sequence). Here the CDR3 DNA reads TGTGCCAGCCAACCACAGGGGGCACTCGAGCAGTACTTC. Its translation: CASQPQGALEQYF.

The chain recombines TRBV11-3 with TRBJ2-1, with D possibly matching TRBD2 (5 bases). The CDR3 totals 12 residues. V shed 5 bases and J shed 5 bases, with 7 bases lying between them. Germline loops: CDR1 SGHNT, CDR2 YENEEA. CDR3 region: CASSQRNNEQFF. The DNA for the CDR3 is TGTGCCAGCAGCCAGCGGAACAATGAGCAGTTCTTC.

V gene TRBV7-8 combines with J gene TRBJ1-6; TRBD1 agrees at 7 bases. The length of the CDR3 is 17 residues. CDR1 and CDR2 (germline): SGHVS, FQNEAQ. With V trimmed by 1 base and J by 10 bases, 13 bases remained unmatched. Here the CDR3 reads CASSLESRTGLGSPLHF. The CDR3 bases are TGTGCCAGCAGCTTAGAATCAAGGACAGGACTGGGCTCACCCCTCCACTTT.

The V call is TRBV5-1, the J call TRBJ1-1; D not resolved. Trimming stripped 0 bases from V and 4 bases from J, with 7 bases between. Germline V gene sequence: CDR1 SGHRS, CDR2 YFSETQ. The CDR3 totals 13 residues. For the CDR3, the DNA is TGCGCCAGCAGCTTGGGGACTTCCACTGAAGCTTTCTTT. This translates into CASSLGTSTEAFF.

Here the CDR3 DNA reads TGTGCCAGCAGCTCCGGGACTTCCTATGGCTACACCTTC. This translates into CASSSGTSYGYTF. The chain carries TRBV12-3 or TRBV12-4 and TRBJ1-2, with D perhaps matching TRBD1 (5 bases). This CDR3 spans 13 amino acids. V was shortened by 6 bases and J by 4 bases, with 12 bases between the two germline ends.

The V gene is TRBV10-2, the J gene TRBJ1-1, with a tentative D call TRBD1 (5 bases). CDR1 WSHSY and CDR2 SAAADI come from the germline V gene. The CDR3 length is 14 residues. Trimming pared 6 bases from V and 10 bases from J, leaving 21 bases between. In nucleotides, the CDR3 is TGCGCCAGCAGGGCCCTATTCGGGGCCCCTCGAGCTTTCTTT. Its protein product is CASRALFGAPRAFF.